Listed below are T cell receptor beta chains from one sample, sequenced in a study of shared clonotypes between healthy human individuals. Using immunoSEQ multiplex PCR, the repertoire was profiled, and TCRdb retains in-frame clones only, with some absent. The top ten hold around 0.33% of the sample, which has roughly 1.4 million clones, around 98.5% seen once. The sequencing sample was made of naive CD4+ T cells sorted from blood. The receptors here all came from a man younger than 45 in good health. Each CDR3 is given with its conserved first and last residue. The D gene is left open where the match is weak.

v_gene	d_gene	j_gene	CDR3aa
TRBV18	TRBD2	TRBJ2-1	CASSPYLGRDEQFF
TRBV29-1	TRBD2	TRBJ2-1	CSVEGLLTNEQFF
TRBV29-1	NA	TRBJ1-2	CSVPAHGVNYGYTF
TRBV6-6	NA	TRBJ1-2	CASSPVGLDGYTF
TRBV6-5	TRBD1	TRBJ2-7	CASSSHIRQGGYEQYF
TRBV5-1	NA	TRBJ1-2	CASSTRVDYGYTF
TRBV6-1	NA	TRBJ2-7	CASSDRVSSYEQYF
TRBV7-9	NA	TRBJ1-4	CASSFMGHDNEKLFF
TRBV28	NA	TRBJ2-7	CASSSIYEQYF
TRBV5-4	NA	TRBJ2-3	CASSRTAQDTQYF
TRBV7-2	NA	TRBJ2-3	CASSSRSGVTDTQYF
TRBV6-1	NA	TRBJ2-2	CASTEEGVPGELFF
TRBV11-2	TRBD1	TRBJ2-5	CASSFRTGQETQYF
TRBV19	TRBD2	TRBJ2-1	CASSIRAGVTYNEQFF